The present T cell receptor beta chain was sequenced within a study of blood T cell repertoires in COVID-19. Study information: The study drew acute and convalescent COVID-19 samples from the United States, Italy and Spain. The analysed material was cDNA or gDNA that came from T cells, B-cell-depleted T cells, or PBMCs.

Original handling: By means of reference gene primer amplification, nucleated cell counts were estimated. Profiled with immunoSEQ multiplex PCR; TCRdb holds only in-frame clones, not every one. The V and J calls and clone size come from that table; D and trimming were worked out from the DNA. This table holds about 350,000 clones, around nine tenths found once. Seattle enrolled patients during active infection and tracked them longitudinally. The CDR3 sequence is 13 residues long. V was shortened by 3 bases and J by 3 bases, with 6 bases between the two germline ends. Germline assignment: CDR1 LNHNV and CDR2 YYDKDF (reference sequence).

The V call is TRBV15, the J call TRBJ2-1; D might be TRBD2 (6 bases). The receptor comes from a woman aged 55-70 years with COVID-19, enrolled during active disease. Sequenced input: peripheral blood. CDR3 in amino acids: CATSRGGYNEQFF. The CDR3 region has the DNA TGTGCCACCAGCAGGGGAGGCTACAATGAGCAGTTCTTC.